This T cell receptor (beta chain) was observed in a study of blood T cell repertoires in COVID-19 (dated by TCRdb to the early 2020s). As for the study more broadly: Samples covering the acute and convalescent phases of COVID-19 were provided by collaborators in the United States, Italy and Spain. Subjects who had been exposed to COVID-19, were actively infected with it, or had recovered from it provided the deeply sampled blood TCRbeta repertoires that made up the dataset. A freely available public database, intended as a resource for researchers studying the immune response to SARS-CoV-2, is where the repertoires were released. Sample metadata almost always included a de-identified subject ID, COVID-19 status, age in years and sex. HLA class I and class II types, where available, came from metadata supplied by the sample provider rather than from assay-based typing. The prospective study material was composed of cDNA or gDNA derived from T cells, B-cell-depleted T cells, or PBMCs. The samples were drawn from two sources: the first 160 participants of the ongoing ImmuneRACE study, and about 1,300 subjects contributed by 6 global collaborators.

The collaborating institutions used their own protocols to collect whole blood in K2EDTA tubes. For TCRbeta analysis, collaborator samples were shipped as frozen whole blood, as isolated PBMCs, or as DNA extracted from either sample type. As concerns this clone: Its recognized antigen is unknown. Within one base of it there is no much larger clone, and no base qualities were kept.

Broad study findings and their caveats: The quantity of clinical and demographic metadata differed by source and by participant and was supplied without curation.

CDR1 is given as MDHEN and CDR2 as SYDVKM, both from the germline V gene. The CDR3 covers 16 residues, taking in both the cysteine and the phenylalanine. Just CDR3 DNA is preserved here, 48 bases in frame from base 1. V and J lose 5 bases and 0 bases, and a span of 17 bases separates them. The immunoSEQ Assay, a bias-controlled multiplex PCR, was used to amplify TCRbeta CDR3 regions from genomic DNA. The published analysis was carried out like this. Within the assay, amplification of reference gene primers was used to estimate how many nucleated cells each sample contained. Sequence reads were collapsed and filtered to measure the absolute abundance of every unique TCRbeta CDR3 rearrangement. For each sample, productive Simpson clonality was calculated as the square root of Simpson's diversity index over productive rearrangements. The source is immuneACCESS, and TCRdb retained only in-frame sequences with V and J called. Part of the clones is not carried over; for the studies checked, unresolved V genes explain less than half of this, and the remainder is unexplained. Clonal size and the V and J genes are those of that table, whereas D and trimming came from the DNA. This sample is represented by 11,000 to 15,000 clones; roughly 84% of them were singletons. The ten largest clones add up to 32% of the sample.

The origin of this receptor is a man aged 50-59 years with active COVID-19. Sample: peripheral blood. The rearrangement combines TRBV28 with TRBJ2-7; the D gene is unclear. The CDR3 reads CASSIRTSRSSYEQYF. At the DNA level, the sequence is TGTGCCAGCAGTATCAGAACGAGTAGGAGCTCCTACGAGCAGTACTTC.